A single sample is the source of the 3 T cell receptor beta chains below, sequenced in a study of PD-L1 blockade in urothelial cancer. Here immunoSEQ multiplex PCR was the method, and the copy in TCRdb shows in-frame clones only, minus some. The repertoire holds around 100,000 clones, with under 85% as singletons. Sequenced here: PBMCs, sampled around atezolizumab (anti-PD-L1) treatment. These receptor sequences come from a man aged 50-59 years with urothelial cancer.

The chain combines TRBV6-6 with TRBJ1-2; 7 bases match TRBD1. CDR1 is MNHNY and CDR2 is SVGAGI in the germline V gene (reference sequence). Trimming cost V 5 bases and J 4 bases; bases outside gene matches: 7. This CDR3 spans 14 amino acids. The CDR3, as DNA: TGTGCCAGCAGTACGGGACAGAGGAGCTATGGCTACACCTTC. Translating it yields CASSTGQRSYGYTF.

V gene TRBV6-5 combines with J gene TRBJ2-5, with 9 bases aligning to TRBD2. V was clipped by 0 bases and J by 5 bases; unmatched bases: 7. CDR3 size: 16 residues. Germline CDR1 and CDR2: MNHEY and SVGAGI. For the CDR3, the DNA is TGTGCCAGCAGTTACTCAGATGTTAGCGGGAGTGAGACCCAGTACTTC. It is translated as CASSYSDVSGSETQYF.

Here the CDR3 reads CASSLASGRQETQYF. In DNA form, the CDR3 reads TGTGCCAGCAGCTTAGCTAGCGGGAGACAAGAGACCCAGTACTTC. The chain couples TRBV5-4 to TRBJ2-5; 10 nucleotides line up with TRBD2. CDR1 is SGHNT and CDR2 is YYREEE in the germline V gene (reference sequence). This CDR3 comprises 15 residues. V shed 2 bases, J shed 2 bases, and the junction held 3 bases outside the gene matches.